These T cell receptor beta chains were read from a single sample in a study of blood T cell repertoires in COVID-19. The assay was immunoSEQ multiplex PCR, and TCRdb's table has in-frame clones only and misses some. The table has 230,000 or so clones, 80% seen once; the top ten hold 5.1%. Specimen: peripheral blood. The receptors originated from a human donor in a cohort sampled during active COVID-19. Each CDR3 is given with its conserved first and last residue. A D gene is named only where the DNA matches it firmly. Some rows mark clone size as missing; the rest say once, few, many or name a class of expanded clone.

D,size,V,J,CDR3,DNA
NA,few,TRBV4-1,TRBJ2-7,CASSQDAGQSYEQYF,TGCGCCAGCAGCCAAGATGCGGGACAGTCCTACGAGCAGTACTTC
TRBD1,NA,TRBV7-2,TRBJ1-1,CASSDQTGLATEAFF,TGTGCCAGCAGCGATCAGACAGGGTTGGCCACTGAAGCTTTCTTT
NA,NA,TRBV20-1,TRBJ1-2,CSAPGGDGYTF,TGCAGTGCGCCGGGGGGAGATGGCTACACCTTC
TRBD2,NA,TRBV6-2/TRBV6-3,TRBJ2-2,CASSYSIAGGVANTGELFF,TGTGCCAGCAGTTACTCGATAGCGGGAGGGGTAGCGAACACCGGGGAGCTGTTTTTT
TRBD2,NA,TRBV29-1,TRBJ2-2,CSVTGTSAGELFF,TGCAGCGTAACCGGGACTAGCGCCGGGGAGCTGTTTTTT
TRBD2,NA,TRBV6-5,TRBJ2-1,CASSYSSGSSGNEQFF,TGTGCCAGCAGTTACTCTAGCGGGAGTTCAGGCAATGAGCAGTTCTTC
NA,NA,TRBV12-3/TRBV12-4,TRBJ2-3,CASSLQGGDTQYF,TGTGCCAGCAGTTTACAGGGGGGAGATACGCAGTATTTT
NA,NA,TRBV10-3,TRBJ1-4,CAISVGAATNEKLFF,TGTGCCATCAGTGTAGGGGCAGCAACTAATGAAAAACTGTTTTTT
NA,NA,TRBV6-5,TRBJ1-4,CASMGSTVAGGKLFF,TGTGCCAGCATGGGTTCGACAGTGGCCGGTGGAAAACTGTTTTTT
TRBD2,NA,TRBV6-5,TRBJ2-1,CASSLGTSGSHEQFF,TGTGCCAGCAGCCTCGGGACTAGCGGGAGTCATGAGCAGTTCTTC
NA,NA,TRBV7-3,TRBJ2-7,CASSLGDTSYEQYF,TGTGCCAGCAGCTTAGGTGACACTTCCTACGAGCAGTACTTC
TRBD1,NA,TRBV6-2/TRBV6-3,TRBJ2-1,CASSPRRGNEQFF,TGTGCCAGCAGCCCTCGCAGGGGGAATGAGCAGTTCTTC
NA,NA,TRBV21-1,TRBJ1-2,CASSKPSNYGYTF,TGTGCCAGCAGCAAACCCAGTAACTATGGCTACACCTTC
NA,NA,TRBV6-1,TRBJ2-7,CASSEYTGYEQYF,TGTGCCAGCAGTGAATACACAGGCTACGAGCAGTACTTC
NA,NA,TRBV30,TRBJ1-2,CAWHERGTNYGYTF,TGTGCCTGGCACGAAAGGGGGACTAACTATGGCTACACCTTC
TRBD2,NA,TRBV13,TRBJ2-3,CASSHTSGADTQYF,TGTGCCAGCAGCCATACTAGCGGTGCAGATACGCAGTATTTT
TRBD1,NA,TRBV4-3,TRBJ1-4,CASSQSGQQNEKLFF,TGCGCCAGCAGCCAATCGGGACAGCAAAATGAAAAACTGTTTTTT
NA,NA,TRBV27,TRBJ1-4,CASSHRDSNEKLFF,TGTGCCAGCAGTCACAGGGATTCTAATGAAAAACTGTTTTTT
TRBD1,NA,TRBV6-5,TRBJ1-1,CASIDRGPNTEAFF,TGTGCCAGCATAGACAGGGGGCCGAACACTGAAGCTTTCTTT
NA,NA,TRBV4-3,TRBJ1-3,CASSPNSQGWGGNTIYF,TGCGCCAGCAGCCCCAACTCACAGGGCTGGGGGGGAAACACCATATATTTT
TRBD2,NA,TRBV11-2,TRBJ2-7,CASSFMGGAAENEQYF,TGTGCCAGCAGCTTCATGGGAGGGGCGGCGGAGAACGAGCAGTACTTC
NA,NA,TRBV5-4,TRBJ2-1,CASSLRQSSYNEQFF,TGTGCCAGCAGCTTGCGACAGAGCTCCTACAATGAGCAGTTCTTC
NA,NA,TRBV29-1,TRBJ1-2,CSVEDRSNYGYTF,TGCAGCGTTGAAGATAGATCTAACTATGGCTACACCTTC
NA,NA,TRBV10-3,TRBJ2-7,CAISGLSYEQYF,TGTGCCATCAGTGGGCTCTCCTACGAGCAGTACTTC
TRBD2,few,TRBV7-2,TRBJ2-7,CASSRTSGSKEQYF,TGTGCCAGCAGCAGGACTAGCGGGAGTAAAGAGCAGTACTTC
NA,NA,TRBV10-3,TRBJ1-1,CASRQVQGNTEAFF,TGTGCCAGCCGTCAGGTACAGGGGAACACTGAAGCTTTCTTT